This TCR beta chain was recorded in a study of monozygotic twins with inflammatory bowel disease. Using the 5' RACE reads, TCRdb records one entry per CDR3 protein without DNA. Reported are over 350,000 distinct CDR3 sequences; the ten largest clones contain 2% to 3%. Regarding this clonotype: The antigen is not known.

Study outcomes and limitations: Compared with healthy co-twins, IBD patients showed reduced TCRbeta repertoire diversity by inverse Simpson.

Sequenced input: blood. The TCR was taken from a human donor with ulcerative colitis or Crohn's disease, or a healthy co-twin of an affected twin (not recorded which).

The CDR3 loop is CASSSDRPTTYGYTF. The chain employs TRBV5-1 and TRBJ1-2; the D call from TCRdb, TRBD1, cannot be confirmed without DNA. Germline CDR1 SGHRS, CDR2 YFSETQ. The CDR3 is made up of 15 amino acids.